The T cell receptor beta chain under discussion was sequenced for a study of shared clonotypes between healthy human individuals. Donors were Caucasian adults residing in Nashville, Tennessee, USA. The table came from immunoSEQ multiplex PCR; TCRdb's copy has only in-frame clones and leaves some out. The sample includes fewer than 2.5 million clones, 80% to 95% of them seen just once. Germline V gene lookup returns CDR1 SGHDN and CDR2 FVKESK. V lost 4 bases and J lost 6, with 4 bases in between. This CDR3 spans 11 amino acids. The sequence derives from a man younger than 30 in good health. Some clones in this sample may be carry-over from other donors' samples. The V and J genes are TRBV14 and TRBJ2-1, with unresolved D. The source material was naive CD4+ T cells from PBMCs. Indicated subset: CD45RA+ positively selected. The CDR3 bases are TGTGCCAGCAGCCGTGGCAATGAGCAGTTCTTC. It encodes CASSRGNEQFF.